Following are 18 T cell receptor beta chains from one sample sequenced in a study of blood T cell repertoires in COVID-19. The assay was immunoSEQ multiplex PCR, and TCRdb's table has in-frame clones only and misses some. The sample has around 150,000 clones, 75% to 90% seen once. The material sequenced was peripheral blood. These receptors came from a woman aged 55-75 years with active COVID-19.

The V and J genes are TRBV7-3 and TRBJ2-7, with D uncertain. The CDR3 contains 11 residues. V was cut by 4 bases and J by 4 bases, with 5 bases left in between. The germline V gene encodes CDR1 SGHTA and CDR2 FQGTGA. The CDR3 nucleotides read TGTGCCAGCAGCTCAATTTACGAGCAGTACTTC. Its translation: CASSSIYEQYF.

V and J are TRBV19 and TRBJ1-5; a weak D match, TRBD1 (6 bases). In germline, CDR1 is LNHDA, CDR2 SQIVND (reference sequence). The CDR3 loop spans 12 amino acids. CDR3 region: CATRQGRQPQHF. In nucleotides, the CDR3 is TGTGCTACCCGGCAGGGGCGTCAGCCCCAGCATTTT. Full variable domain (outside the CDR3, taken from reference TRBV19 and TRBJ1-5): DGGITQSPKYLFRKEGQNVTLSCEQNLNHDAMYWYRQDPGQGLRLIYYSQIVNDFQKGDIAEGYSVSREKKESFPLTVTSAQKNPTAFYLCATRQGRQPQHFGDGTRLSIL.

The chain carries TRBV28 and TRBJ2-4, with 10 bases that match TRBD1. The V gene end was trimmed by 2 bases and the J gene end by 3 bases; junction bases not matched to a gene: 10. This CDR3 has 18 residues. Germline CDR1 reads MDHEN; CDR2 reads SYDVKM. The CDR3 DNA reads TGTGCCAGCAGTTTACCCCGGACAGGGGGTCGGGGCAAAAACATTCAGTACTTC. Translated: CASSLPRTGGRGKNIQYF.

The chain links TRBV5-6 to TRBJ2-7; TRBD1 matches at 8 bases. Germline V lookup: CDR1 SGHDT, CDR2 YYEEEE. V was pared by 0 bases and J by 2 bases, with 1 base of the junction left unmatched. The CDR3 has 14 amino acids. CDR3 region: CASSLGQGPYEQYF. The CDR3 DNA follows: TGTGCCAGCAGCTTGGGACAGGGGCCCTACGAGCAGTACTTC.

The rearrangement links TRBV7-2 to TRBJ2-2, with D perhaps TRBD1 (6 bases). With 1 base removed from V and 4 bases from J, the gap between germline ends came to 10 bases. CDR1 SGHTA and CDR2 FQGNSA come from the germline V gene. The CDR3 is 15 amino acids. The CDR3 nucleotides read TGTGCCAGCAGCTTAGGGGGGCAACGCACCGGGGAGCTGTTTTTT. Protein: CASSLGGQRTGELFF.

The chain recombines TRBV28 with TRBJ1-2; D possibly corresponds to TRBD1 (6 bases). The V and J ends lost 2 bases and 2 bases respectively, with 6 bases between them. This CDR3 spans 13 amino acids. Germline V gene data show CDR1 as MDHEN and CDR2 as SYDVKM. The CDR3 coding sequence is TGTGCCAGCAGTTTAAGGGGGAACTATGGCTACACCTTC. Its protein is CASSLRGNYGYTF.

CDR3 coding DNA: TGTGCCAGCAGCGTAGCTGTAGGAGACGGGGAGCTGTTTTTT. It is translated as CASSVAVGDGELFF. V usage is TRBV9 and J usage is TRBJ2-2, with D unclear. The CDR3 is 14 amino acids. The germline V gene encodes CDR1 SGDLS and CDR2 YYNGEE. V gave up 0 bases and J gave up 7 bases, with 10 bases separating them.

CDR3 nucleotides: TGTGCCAGCAGTTCGCTAGCGGGAGGAGAGGTCAATGAGCAGTTCTTC. Translating it yields CASSSLAGGEVNEQFF. The gene calls are TRBV28 and TRBJ2-1; the match to TRBD2 covers 11 bases. CDR1 is MDHEN, CDR2 SYDVKM, per germline. J gave up 6 bases and V 4 bases, and 8 bases lay outside the gene matches. The CDR3 is 16 amino acids.

The rearrangement joins TRBV28 to TRBJ1-1; D not resolved. The germline V gene encodes CDR1 MDHEN and CDR2 SYDVKM. This CDR3 region has 13 residues. Deletions cut 2 bases from V and 6 bases from J, with 10 bases between. The CDR3 region is CASSLMRESEAFF. The CDR3 DNA sequence: TGTGCCAGCAGTTTAATGCGGGAGTCTGAAGCTTTCTTT.

A note on this clone: Other DNA sequences in this sample translate to the same CDR3. This sequence joins TRBV18 and TRBJ1-5; D perhaps matches TRBD1 (5 bases). V was clipped by 3 bases and J by 4 bases, with 13 bases between them. The length of the CDR3 is 15 residues. CDR1 is KGHSH and CDR2 is LQKENI in the germline V gene. The CDR3 region is CASSPLGGENQPQHF. The CDR3 nucleotides are TGTGCCAGCTCACCTTTGGGGGGGGAAAATCAGCCCCAGCATTTT. The entire variable domain, with the rest obtained from reference TRBV18 and TRBJ1-5, is as follows: NAGVMQNPRHLVRRRGQEARLRCSPMKGHSHVYWYRQLPEEGLKFMVYLQKENIIDESGMPKERFSAEFPKEGPSILRIQQVVRGDSAAYFCASSPLGGENQPQHFGDGTRLSIL.

The chain recombines TRBV6-1 with TRBJ1-5; weak D call: TRBD1 (5 bases). Germline V gene data show CDR1 as MNHNS and CDR2 as SASEGT. V dropped 2 bases and J dropped 4 bases, with 6 bases sitting between them. This CDR3 spans 13 amino acids. CDR3 region: CASSERGNQPQHF. CDR3 in DNA: TGTGCCAGCAGTGAAAGGGGAAATCAGCCCCAGCATTTT.

This clone appeared once. V and J are TRBV18 and TRBJ2-1; D perhaps matches TRBD2 (6 bases). This CDR3 has 15 amino acids. Germline CDR1 reads KGHSH; CDR2 reads LQKENI. V lost 4 bases to trimming and J lost 7 bases, with 17 bases between them. DNA for the CDR3: TGTGCCAGCTCACTCGGCATACCGGCGGGGAATGAGCAGTTCTTC. This encodes CASSLGIPAGNEQFF.

J is TRBJ2-5 and V is TRBV5-1; the match to TRBD1 covers 7 bases. V shed 7 bases, J shed 2 bases, and the junction held 11 bases outside the gene matches. Germline loops: CDR1 SGHRS, CDR2 YFSETQ. The CDR3 loop spans 15 amino acids. CDR3 coding DNA: TGCGCCAGCTCCCATGACAGGGTGGGACAAGAGACCCAGTACTTC. Its protein is CASSHDRVGQETQYF.

V is TRBV5-8 and J is TRBJ2-4; TRBD2 is a possible D gene (5 bases). Trimming stripped 5 bases from V and 1 base from J, with 19 bases between. Germline V gives CDR1 SGHTS, CDR2 YDEGEE. The CDR3 is 17 residues long. DNA of the CDR3: TGTGCCAGCAGGGACGAGCGAGGGAGCTGGGCCAAAAACATTCAGTACTTC. Translated, it gives CASRDERGSWAKNIQYF. Full variable domain (rest looked up from reference TRBV5-8 and TRBJ2-4): EAGVTQSPTHLIKTRGQQATLRCSPISGHTSVYWYQQALGLGLQFLLWYDEGEERNRGNFPPRFSGRQFPNYSSELNVNALELEDSALYLCASRDERGSWAKNIQYFGAGTRLSVL.

This sequence joins TRBV29-1 and TRBJ2-4, with 7 bases that match TRBD1. Germline V gene data show CDR1 as SQVTM and CDR2 as ANQGSEA. The CDR3 consists of 14 residues. Unmatched junction bases numbered 11, after V lost 7 bases and J lost 5 bases. CDR3: CSGGPGTVENIQYF. CDR3 nucleotide sequence: TGCAGCGGGGGCCCGGGGACAGTGGAAAACATTCAGTACTTC.

The chain uses TRBV5-1 and TRBJ2-7; D ambiguous. V shed 0 bases and J shed 3 bases, with 7 bases lying between them. CDR1 is SGHRS, CDR2 YFSETQ, per germline. The CDR3 runs to 13 residues. The CDR3 coding sequence is TGCGCCAGCAGCTTGGGCCGGTACTACGAGCAGTACTTC. Translated: CASSLGRYYEQYF.

The CDR3 spells CASSSTTGEQFF. The CDR3 region has the DNA TGTGCCAGCAGTTCTACCACGGGTGAGCAGTTCTTC. The J gene is TRBJ2-1, the V gene TRBV6-2 or TRBV6-3; the D is unclear. Germline V gene lookup returns CDR1 MNHEY and CDR2 SVGEGT. Deletions cut 4 bases from V and 9 bases from J, with 10 bases between. The CDR3 totals 12 residues.

This chain connects TRBV4-1 to TRBJ2-7, with 10 bases identical to TRBD2. The CDR3 totals 16 residues. Losses at the gene ends were 0 bases for V and 2 bases for J; bases not matched to a gene: 4. The germline V gene has CDR1 MGHRA and CDR2 YSYEKL. The CDR3 here is CASSQELAGVTYEQYF. Here the CDR3 DNA reads TGCGCCAGCAGCCAAGAGCTAGCGGGAGTCACCTACGAGCAGTACTTC.